This T cell receptor (beta chain) was documented in a study of blood T cell repertoires in COVID-19. Generated by immunoSEQ multiplex PCR, the TCRdb table keeps only in-frame clones and is missing some. This sample yields approximately 400,000 clones, of which about nine tenths are seen a single time; 0.8% to 0.9% belongs to the top ten. Each participant's cohort was designated according to participant-reported clinical history. Exposed volunteers were people who met a COVID-19 case within 2 weeks before study entry. Trimming cost V 5 bases and J 7 bases; bases outside gene matches: 13. The CDR3 consists of 17 residues. Germline CDR1 is LNHDA and CDR2 is SQIVND (reference sequence).

J is TRBJ2-1 and V is TRBV19; TRBD2 matches 11 bases. The clonotype comes from a woman aged 40 to 50 who had been exposed to COVID-19. Sequencing was performed on PBMCs or T cells enriched from blood (not recorded which). For the CDR3, the DNA is TGTGCCAGTAGTCTCTGGACTAGCGGGCCTGGACGGAATGAGCAGTTCTTC. Its translation is CASSLWTSGPGRNEQFF.